The 26 T cell receptor beta chains in this list originate from one sample, sequenced in a study of blood T cells in healthy people across ages. Using a J-beta primer mix together with a sample-barcoded 5' primer, a second PCR was run for about 6 to 11 cycles. TCRdb redid the calling of the 5' RACE reads with MiXCR, one entry per CDR3 protein. This sample has 540,000 or so distinct CDR3 sequences, with roughly 28% found just once. The material sequenced was blood. The origin of the receptors is a woman in her 70s in good health.

In the case of this clonotype: Its ends do not fully match the called genes, so a read error is possible. The CDR3, as DNA: TGCAGTGCTAGAGGAGAGACCCAGTGCTTC. Translation gives CSARGETQCF. The chain joins TRBV20-1 to TRBJ2-5; D not certain. Germline V CDR1 and CDR2: DFQATT, SNEGSKA (reference sequence). This CDR3 is 10 amino acids long.

The genes are TRBV9 and TRBJ2-2, with D hard to call. This CDR3 comprises 13 residues. CDR1 is SGDLS and CDR2 is YYNGEE in the germline V gene. V was trimmed by 0 bases and J by 6 bases, leaving 6 bases between them. In DNA form, the CDR3 reads TGTGCCAGCAGCGTAGAAAGGCCCGGGGAGCTGTTTTTT. It is translated as CASSVERPGELFF.

This clonotype has a handful of counts. The chain couples TRBV7-9 to TRBJ2-3; D unclear. The CDR3 covers 13 residues. The germline gives CDR1 SEHNR, CDR2 FQNEAQ (reference sequence). V shed 4 bases and J shed 1 base, with 6 bases lying between them. CDR3 loop: CASSSVGTDTQYF. DNA for the CDR3: TGTGCCAGCAGCTCAGTAGGCACAGATACGCAGTATTTT.

This clonotype was seen just once. V usage is TRBV20-1 and J usage is TRBJ1-2; D not resolved. The V end lost 1 base, the J end lost 8 bases, and 14 bases lay between the germline ends. The CDR3 consists of 13 residues. The germline V gene has CDR1 DFQATT and CDR2 SNEGSKA (reference sequence). CDR3 sequence reads: CSARAASEGGYTF. The DNA of the CDR3 is TGCAGTGCTAGAGCTGCCTCAGAGGGCGGCTACACCTTC.

This clonotype came up a few times. The V and J genes are TRBV6-5 and TRBJ2-7; D might be TRBD2 (6 bases). CDR1 and CDR2 (germline): MNHEY, SVGAGI. The CDR3 is 14 residues long. Trimming pared 6 bases from V and 2 bases from J, leaving 14 bases between. For the CDR3, the DNA is TGTGCCAGCAGCGAATGGGACTCCCCCTACGAGCAGTACTTC. Translating it yields CASSEWDSPYEQYF.

The gene calls are TRBV15 and TRBJ1-2, with TRBD1 identical over 10 bases. The CDR3 runs 16 residues. The junction had 4 bases not matched to a gene; V was cut back by 1 base and J by 2 bases. Germline V lookup: CDR1 LNHNV, CDR2 YYDKDF (reference sequence). CDR3 DNA: TGTGCCACCAGCAGAGCGGGGACAGGGGAAAACTATGGCTACACCTTC. It specifies CATSRAGTGENYGYTF.

The chain links TRBV27 to TRBJ2-1, with TRBD2 matching 9 bases. The CDR3 contains 18 residues. Germline V lookup: CDR1 MNHEY, CDR2 SMNVEV (reference sequence). J was trimmed by 0 bases and V by 1 base; bases with no gene match: 7. CDR3 nucleotide sequence: TGTGCCAGCAGTTTATATAGCGGGGGCCCTAGCTCCTACAATGAGCAGTTCTTC. Its translation is CASSLYSGGPSSYNEQFF.

This chain joins TRBV28 and TRBJ1-1, with D possibly being TRBD1 (6 bases). The CDR3 loop spans 11 amino acids. V was cut by 6 bases and J by 7 bases, with 9 bases left in between. CDR1 MDHEN and CDR2 SYDVKM come from the germline V gene. As DNA, the CDR3 is TGTGCCAGCAGGACGGACAGTGAAGCTTTCTTT. Its translation: CASRTDSEAFF.

This chain uses TRBV4-1 with TRBJ1-2; the D is unclear. CDR1 and CDR2 from the germline V gene are MGHRA and YSYEKL. CDR3 size: 15 residues. V was pared by 4 bases and J by 3 bases, with 15 bases between. Here the CDR3 reads CASSPLARADYGYTF. CDR3 DNA sequence: TGCGCCAGCAGCCCCTTGGCCAGAGCCGACTATGGCTACACCTTC.

This clonotype was found a few times. The chain links TRBV7-2 to TRBJ2-1, with D possibly being TRBD1 (5 bases). CDR3 length: 17 amino acids. V was shortened by 4 bases and J by 9 bases, with 25 bases between the two germline ends. In germline, CDR1 is SGHTA, CDR2 FQGNSA. CDR3: CASSSVGAHTAPTEQFF. CDR3 sequence (DNA): TGTGCCAGCAGCTCCGTAGGGGCCCACACTGCCCCCACTGAGCAGTTCTTC.

The V and J genes are TRBV5-1 and TRBJ2-5; 8 nucleotides align to TRBD1. The CDR3 length is 15 residues. Per germline, CDR1 SGHRS and CDR2 YFSETQ. The J segment lost 1 base and the V segment lost 3 bases, leaving 5 bases of the junction unmatched. The CDR3 loop is CASSWGQVSQETQYF. As DNA, the CDR3 is TGCGCCAGCAGCTGGGGACAGGTCAGCCAAGAGACCCAGTACTTC. The full variable domain, completed using reference TRBV5-1 and TRBJ2-5, is KAGVTQTPRYLIKTRGQQVTLSCSPISGHRSVSWYQQTPGQGLQFLFEYFSETQRNKGNFPGRFSGRQFSNSRSEMNVSTLELGDSALYLCASSWGQVSQETQYFGPGTRLLVL.

The chain combines TRBV10-3 with TRBJ1-2; 7 bases match TRBD1. Per germline, CDR1 ENHRY and CDR2 SYGVKD. J lost 6 bases, V lost 8 bases, and 9 bases had no gene match. This CDR3 is built from 13 residues. This CDR3 is CAIRKQGQNGYTF. The DNA for the CDR3 is TGTGCCATCCGGAAGCAGGGACAGAATGGCTACACCTTC.

V gene TRBV4-1 combines with J gene TRBJ1-4, with D perhaps TRBD1 (6 bases). The germline gives CDR1 MGHRA, CDR2 YSYEKL. V lost 4 bases, J lost 7 bases, and 13 bases lay in between. This CDR3 has 14 residues. CDR3 in amino acids: CASSPQGPLEKLFF. CDR3 sequence (DNA): TGCGCCAGCAGCCCACAGGGACCCCTTGAAAAACTGTTTTTT.

To note about this clonotype: A much larger clonotype is one base distant, so this may be a read error. The V gene is TRBV4-3, the J gene TRBJ2-7; the match to TRBD1 covers 10 bases. The germline CDR1 and CDR2 sequences are LGHNA and YSLEER. V was clipped by 1 base and J by 7 bases; unmatched bases: 7. There are 15 residues in the CDR3. The CDR3 reads CASSQGGTGDDEQYF. As DNA, the CDR3 is TGCGCCAGCAGCCAAGGAGGGACAGGGGATGATGAGCAGTACTTC.

The V and J genes are TRBV29-1 and TRBJ1-1; 8 nucleotides match TRBD1. V lost 6 bases to trimming and J lost 0 bases; unmatched junction nucleotides: 12. Germline V lookup: CDR1 SQVTM, CDR2 ANQGSEA. CDR3 length: 16 amino acids. The CDR3 reads CSVPGTGGPMNTEAFF. Written as DNA, the CDR3 is TGCAGCGTCCCCGGGACAGGCGGCCCCATGAACACTGAAGCTTTCTTT.

This clonotype was seen a few times. This sequence joins TRBV7-3 and TRBJ2-1; TRBD1 or TRBD2 may be the D gene (6 bases each). CDR3 length: 15 amino acids. Trimming took 5 bases from V and 0 from J, leaving 11 bases between them. Germline CDR1 SGHTA, CDR2 FQGTGA. The CDR3 coding sequence is TGTGCCAGCAGCACGGGGGCCTCCTCCTACAATGAGCAGTTCTTC. Residues: CASSTGASSYNEQFF.

The chain's CDR3 is CASSLWGQLNEKLFF. DNA of the CDR3: TGTGCCAGCAGTCTGTGGGGACAGCTTAATGAAAAACTGTTTTTT. The chain carries TRBV28 and TRBJ1-4; the match to TRBD1 covers 7 bases. There are 15 residues in the CDR3. With V trimmed by 5 bases and J by 4 bases, 7 bases remained unmatched. Germline CDR1 is MDHEN and CDR2 is SYDVKM.

J is TRBJ2-7 and V is TRBV29-1; unclear D gene. Deletions cut 1 base from V and 7 bases from J, with 8 bases between. CDR1 is SQVTM and CDR2 is ANQGSEA in the germline V gene. The CDR3 is 11 amino acids. The CDR3 region is CSVEGAEEQYF. The CDR3 bases are TGCAGCGTTGAAGGGGCGGAGGAGCAGTACTTC.

This clonotype was seen a few times. V gene TRBV4-2 combines with J gene TRBJ2-7; 8 positions agree with TRBD1. The CDR3 contains 15 residues. After removal of 1 base from V and 4 bases from J, the junction contained 6 bases not matched to a gene. The germline V gene encodes CDR1 LGHNA and CDR2 YNFKEQ. The CDR3: CASSQGQGYIYEQYF. The CDR3 coding sequence is TGTGCCAGCAGCCAAGGACAGGGGTATATTTACGAGCAGTACTTC.

The chain carries TRBV20-1 and TRBJ2-1, with D unclear. The V gene lost 3 bases and the J gene lost 0 bases, with 9 bases spanning the gap. CDR1 DFQATT and CDR2 SNEGSKA come from the germline V gene (reference sequence). CDR3 length: 14 residues. The CDR3 DNA sequence: TGCAGTGCTAGCTTGGCTAGCTCCTACAATGAGCAGTTCTTC. It translates to CSASLASSYNEQFF.

This sequence joins TRBV14 and TRBJ1-1, with D possibly TRBD1 on 6 matching bases. The V end lost 8 bases, the J end lost 3 bases, and 7 bases lay between the germline ends. Germline V gene lookup returns CDR1 SGHDN and CDR2 FVKESK. The CDR3 totals 11 residues. DNA of the CDR3: TGTGCCAGCGGACAGTACACTGAAGCTTTCTTT. It encodes CASGQYTEAFF.

This clonotype showed up many times. For the CDR3, the DNA is TGCAGTGCTGGGAAAGGGGCCTACAATGAGCAGTTCTTC. Protein sequence: CSAGKGAYNEQFF. The genes are TRBV20-1 and TRBJ2-1; TRBD1 is a possible D gene (5 bases). The V gene lost 5 bases and the J gene lost 2 bases, with 10 bases spanning the gap. CDR1 is DFQATT, CDR2 SNEGSKA, per germline (reference sequence). The CDR3 length is 13 residues.

The V and J genes are TRBV4-3 and TRBJ2-4, with 7 bases fitting TRBD1. Germline V CDR1 and CDR2: LGHNA, YSLEER. Germline trimming cut 3 bases from V and 10 bases from J; bases unmatched to any gene: 12. The CDR3 extends over 15 amino acids. In DNA, the CDR3 is TGCGCCAGCAGCCATAGCGACAGGGACGACGGAATTCAGTACTTC. It is translated as CASSHSDRDDGIQYF.

This clonotype has more than one count but fewer than ten. The chain is built from TRBV27 and TRBJ2-7; perhaps TRBD2 as D (6 bases). Between the trimmed V and J ends, which lost 4 bases and 2 bases, there was a span of 9 bases. Germline V gene data show CDR1 as MNHEY and CDR2 as SMNVEV (reference sequence). The length of the CDR3 is 13 residues. CDR3 DNA sequence: TGTGCCAGCAGTTCTCCGGGGGCCTACGAGCAGTACTTC. Protein: CASSSPGAYEQYF.

In DNA form, the CDR3 reads TGCGCCAGCAGCTTCAGCGGTACGGGCATTCTCAGGGAGACCCAGTACTTC. Translated: CASSFSGTGILRETQYF. The rearrangement joins TRBV5-1 to TRBJ2-5; D might be TRBD2 (5 bases). Trimming took 2 bases from V and 5 from J, leaving 22 bases between them. The CDR3 totals 17 residues. Looked up from germline, CDR1 is SGHRS and CDR2 is YFSETQ.

This clonotype was detected a few times. The gene calls are TRBV4-3 and TRBJ2-1, with D maybe TRBD2 (5 bases). The CDR3 loop spans 14 amino acids. V gave up 4 bases and J gave up 2 bases, with 9 bases separating them. Germline CDR1 is LGHNA and CDR2 is YSLEER. The CDR3 DNA is TGCGCCAGCAGCCCCCACGGGACCTACAATGAGCAGTTCTTC. This encodes CASSPHGTYNEQFF.